This entry lists 5 T cell receptor beta chains sequenced from one sample in a study of control samples from healthy donors and cancer patients. Profiled with immunoSEQ multiplex PCR; TCRdb holds only in-frame clones, not every one. The sample has fewer than 95,000 clones, 91% seen once; the top ten hold about 15%. The specimen sequenced was blood. The receptor source for this set is a man aged 25 to 40 in good health.

The chain combines TRBV30 with TRBJ1-6; a possible D gene is TRBD1 (6 bases). V was cut by 5 bases and J by 2 bases, with 10 bases left in between. CDR3 length equals 14 residues. CDR1 and CDR2 from the germline V gene are GTSNPN and SVGIG (reference sequence). This CDR3 is CAWAGAAYNSPLHF. CDR3 nucleotide sequence: TGTGCCTGGGCGGGGGCTGCCTATAATTCACCCCTCCACTTT.

The CDR3 here is CASSSSAQGGPEAFF. The CDR3 region has the DNA TGTGCCAGCAGTTCGTCCGCCCAGGGTGGACCTGAAGCTTTCTTT. This sequence joins TRBV28 and TRBJ1-1; tentatively, D is TRBD1 (5 bases). Germline V gene data show CDR1 as MDHEN and CDR2 as SYDVKM. This CDR3 is built from 15 residues. V was clipped by 4 bases and J by 6 bases, with 18 bases between them. Variable domain in full (rest from reference TRBV28 and TRBJ1-1): DVKVTQSSRYLVKRTGEKVFLECVQDMDHENMFWYRQDPGLGLRLIYFSYDVKMKEKGDIPEGYSVSREKKERFSLILESASTNQTSMYLCASSSSAQGGPEAFFGQGTRLTVV.

The chain joins TRBV15 to TRBJ2-5, with D perhaps given as TRBD1 or TRBD2 (6 bases each). The CDR3 is made up of 17 amino acids. Germline V gene data show CDR1 as LNHNV and CDR2 as YYDKDF (reference sequence). The V gene lost 2 bases and the J gene lost 2 bases, with 18 bases spanning the gap. Here the CDR3 reads CATSRPEGGYNQETQYF. Written as DNA, the CDR3 is TGTGCCACCAGCAGACCCGAGGGGGGCTATAATCAAGAGACCCAGTACTTC.

The chain employs TRBV13 and TRBJ2-1; 14 positions agree with TRBD2. V shed 5 bases and J 7 bases; nucleotides not matched to a gene: 4. This CDR3 region has 15 residues. The germline CDR1 and CDR2 sequences are PRHDT and FYEKMQ (reference sequence). The CDR3 spells CASSRGLAGANEQFF. CDR3 coding DNA: TGTGCCAGCAGCAGGGGACTAGCGGGAGCTAATGAGCAGTTCTTC. The entire variable domain, with the rest obtained from reference TRBV13 and TRBJ2-1, is as follows: AAGVIQSPRHLIKEKRETATLKCYPIPRHDTVYWYQQGPGQDPQFLISFYEKMQSDKGSIPDRFSAQQFSDYHSELNMSSLELGDSALYFCASSRGLAGANEQFFGPGTRLTVL.

This chain links TRBV7-3 with TRBJ2-1; D is perhaps TRBD2 (7 bases). In germline, CDR1 is SGHTA, CDR2 FQGTGA. V was cut by 6 bases and J by 5 bases, with 11 bases left in between. CDR3 size: 13 residues. In nucleotides, the CDR3 is TGTGCCAGCAGAAGAGGGGGGGACAATGAGCAGTTCTTC. Its protein product is CASRRGGDNEQFF.